Sequencing of this T cell receptor (beta chain) was carried out in a study of blood T cell repertoires in COVID-19. Germline V gene lookup returns CDR1 SGHVS and CDR2 FQNEAQ. The CDR3 is 13 amino acids. With 3 bases removed from V and 9 bases from J, the gap between germline ends came to 12 bases. Original data processing: Amplification with reference gene primers provided the estimates of nucleated cell counts. Clones were read by immunoSEQ multiplex PCR, and TCRdb kept only the in-frame ones, dropping some. From that table come the V and J calls and clone size; the DNA was used to work out D and trimming. In the table there are 300,000 to 400,000 clones, 75% to 90% of which are singletons.

The receptor was isolated from a woman aged 55-69 years with COVID-19, enrolled during active disease. The chain employs TRBV7-8 and TRBJ1-5; D remains unclear. Sample: peripheral blood. The CDR3: CASSLENLGPQHF. The CDR3 coding sequence is TGTGCCAGCAGCTTGGAGAATTTGGGGCCCCAGCATTTT.